Included here is one T cell receptor beta chain sequence, with context. The data originate from a study of blood T cell repertoires in COVID-19. The overall study: Sites across the United States, Italy and Spain contributed samples from acute and convalescent COVID-19. PBMCs, B-cell-depleted T cells, or T cells were the source of the cDNA or gDNA that made up the material.

In the study's own analysis: Reference gene primer amplification gave nucleated cell count estimates. Sequencing used immunoSEQ multiplex PCR; TCRdb keeps in-frame clones, though not all of them. V and J calls and clone size follow that table, whereas D and trimming were derived from the DNA. The data hold about 98,000 clones, with about 85% observed a single time. Germline V lookup: CDR1 MDHEN, CDR2 SYDVKM. This CDR3 has 19 residues. Trimming pared 2 bases from V and 0 bases from J, leaving 20 bases between. The chain carries TRBV28 and TRBJ1-3; unclear D gene. The source is a man aged 70 or older with acute or convalescent COVID-19. Sequencing was done on a sample of peripheral blood. CDR3 sequence (DNA): TGTGCCAGCAGTTTACCCTCCGTTGCGGCGCAGTTCTCTGGAAACACCATATATTTT. This codes for CASSLPSVAAQFSGNTIYF.